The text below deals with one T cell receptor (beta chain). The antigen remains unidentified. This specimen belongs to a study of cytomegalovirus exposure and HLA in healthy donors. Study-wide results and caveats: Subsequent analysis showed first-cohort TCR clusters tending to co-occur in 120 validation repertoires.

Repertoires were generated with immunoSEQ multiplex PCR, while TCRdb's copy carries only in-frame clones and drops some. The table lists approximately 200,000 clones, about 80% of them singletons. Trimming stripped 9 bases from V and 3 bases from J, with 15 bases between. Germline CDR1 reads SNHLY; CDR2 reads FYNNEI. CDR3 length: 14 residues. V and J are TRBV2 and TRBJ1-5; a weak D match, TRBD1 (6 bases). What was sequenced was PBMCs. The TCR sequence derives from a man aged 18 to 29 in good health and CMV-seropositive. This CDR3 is CARGGTSPNQPQHF. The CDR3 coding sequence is TGTGCCAGGGGAGGGACATCCCCCAATCAGCCCCAGCATTTT.